This TCR beta chain appears in the sequencing data of a study of blood T cell repertoires in COVID-19. Measured with immunoSEQ multiplex PCR; TCRdb has only the in-frame clones, and not every one. The profile shows around 160,000 clones, over 80% of them singletons. The germline gives CDR1 SGDLS, CDR2 YYNGEE. Between the trimmed V and J ends, which lost 0 bases and 3 bases, there was a span of 8 bases. CDR3 size: 14 residues. This TCR was recovered from a man older than 75 with acute or convalescent COVID-19. The chain recombines TRBV9 with TRBJ2-3; perhaps TRBD2 as D (5 bases). Sequences were obtained from peripheral blood. CDR3 sequence reads: CASSVDSVTDTQYF. The CDR3 DNA reads TGTGCCAGCAGCGTAGATAGCGTTACAGATACGCAGTATTTT.